This TCR beta chain stems from a study of CD8 T cells in ankylosing spondylitis (dated by TCRdb to 2015 to 2018). Regarding the complete study: T cell receptor beta repertoires were profiled in healthy donors and ankylosing spondylitis patients so that disease-linked TCR variants could be found. Peripheral blood samples were taken, and synovial fluid was additionally collected from ankylosing spondylitis patients. The full study cohort was made up of about two dozen ankylosing spondylitis patients and 108 healthy donors. What the authors observed across the whole study: Blood from ankylosing spondylitis patients appeared to be characterized by a TCR beta motif composed of about eight highly homologous amino acid variants. A CD8+ phenotype was shown by the disease-linked clones, which were found at relatively low frequencies in peripheral blood. Some TCR beta motif variants had previously been reported in synovial fluid and blood of reactive arthritis patients, which suggested common disease-initiation mechanisms. The disease-linked clones were reported to be significantly enriched in matched synovial fluid samples from ankylosing spondylitis patients.

This clonotype was counted many times. Its antigen specificity is not known. No much larger clonotype is one base removed from it; base qualities were not supplied. The cysteine opens and the phenylalanine closes a CDR3 of 13 amino acids. Just the 39-base CDR3 DNA is kept, in frame starting at base 1. CDR1 SQVTM and CDR2 ANQGSEA were looked up in the germline V gene. Deletion took 1 base off V and 9 bases off J, with a span of 14 bases between the germline ends. Instrument on record: Illumina HiSeq 2500. Quantitative 5'-RACE with molecular barcodes was the method used to prepare the TCR beta libraries. The original pipeline was this. Disease-linked TCR variants were identified with a new computational method built on a probabilistic model of VDJ rearrangement. TCRdb applied fastp at Q25 and MiXCR to the public reads, then kept only in-frame beta chains. Rows are combined by CDR3 protein, so each entry shows the most common genes and DNA. What appears here as the V and J calls and clone size reflects TCRdb's work, not the paper's. This sample gives 200,000 to 300,000 distinct CDR3 sequences in total; roughly a tenth of them show up just once. The ten largest clones add up to 2% to 3% of the sample.

Sequences were obtained from blood, either unsorted or a sorted T cell fraction (not recorded which). The chain links TRBV29-1 with TRBJ2-3, with no D gene named confidently. This receptor was identified in a male donor with ankylosing spondylitis or in good health (not recorded which). CDR3 sequence: CSVEVSALGTQYF. The nucleotide sequence reads as follows: TGCAGCGTTGAAGTTTCGGCGTTGGGAACGCAGTATTTT.